The next 15 T cell receptor beta chains were all read from a single sample in a study of cytomegalovirus exposure and HLA in healthy donors (dated by TCRdb to 2016 to 2017). Libraries were constructed by the immunoSEQ multiplex PCR assay. A mixture of 60 forward primers for TCR Vbeta segments and 13 reverse primers for TCR Jbeta segments was used in the multiplex PCR. This is the immuneACCESS table as TCRdb keeps it, with only in-frame sequences that have V and J called. A part of the clones is gone; compared with another copy, unresolved V genes explain less than half, and the rest is unexplained. This sample holds 150,000 to 200,000 clones; about four fifths were observed only once. The leading ten clones occupy about 7% of the sample. Material: PBMCs. These receptors originate from a man aged 30-40 years in good health and CMV-seropositive.

The chain is built from TRBV10-1 and TRBJ2-2; 8 bases line up with TRBD1. With V trimmed by 2 bases and J by 5 bases, 7 bases remained unmatched. This CDR3 region has 16 residues. The germline gives CDR1 WNHNN, CDR2 SYGVQD (reference sequence). DNA of the CDR3: TGCGCCAGCAGTGAGATCCAGGGGGCGCGGACCGGGGAGCTGTTTTTT. Translating it yields CASSEIQGARTGELFF.

CDR3 DNA: TGTGCCAGTAGCCTGACTAGCGGGGCAGATCAAGAGACCCAGTACTTC. Residues: CASSLTSGADQETQYF. The chain combines TRBV19 with TRBJ2-5, with 11 bases matching TRBD2. This CDR3 is 16 amino acids long. From germline, CDR1 is LNHDA and CDR2 SQIVND (reference sequence). J lost 2 bases, V lost 6 bases, and 8 bases had no gene match.

The table lists this clone with a few counts. The chain joins TRBV5-1 to TRBJ1-1; 9 nucleotides agree with TRBD1. Unmatched junction bases numbered 1, after V lost 0 bases and J lost 4 bases. The germline gives CDR1 SGHRS, CDR2 YFSETQ. The CDR3 is 14 residues long. CDR3 amino acids: CASSLGQGGTEAFF. The CDR3 region has the DNA TGCGCCAGCAGCTTGGGACAGGGGGGCACTGAAGCTTTCTTT.

This clone was observed a few times. The V call is TRBV7-9, the J call TRBJ1-6; 9 bases match TRBD1. With V trimmed by 4 bases and J by 8 bases, 6 bases remained unmatched. Germline lookup yields CDR1 SEHNR and CDR2 FQNEAQ (reference sequence). This CDR3 region has 15 residues. This CDR3 is CASSSGQGSDSPLHF. CDR3 DNA: TGTGCCAGCAGCTCTGGACAGGGGAGTGATTCACCCCTCCACTTT.

The rearrangement uses TRBV5-8 and TRBJ2-3; 9 bases agree with TRBD1. Trimming took 2 bases from V and 0 from J; bases not matched to a gene: 4. The CDR3 is made up of 16 amino acids. Per the germline V gene, CDR1 is SGHTS and CDR2 is YDEGEE. CDR3: CASSFGTGWSTDTQYF. CDR3 DNA: TGTGCCAGCAGCTTCGGGACAGGGTGGAGCACAGATACGCAGTATTTT.

The chain is built from TRBV5-1 and TRBJ2-2; TRBD1 aligns across 7 bases. The CDR3 length is 16 residues. V dropped 0 bases and J dropped 6; count of bases not matched to a gene: 8. CDR1 and CDR2 (germline): SGHRS, YFSETQ. CDR3 in DNA: TGCGCCAGCAGCTTGGCAGGGGGTGAAATACCCGGGGAGCTGTTTTTT. Encoded protein: CASSLAGGEIPGELFF.

In nucleotides, the CDR3 is TGTGCCAGCAGCCAAGAAAACCGAGCCTACGAGCAGTACTTC. It translates to CASSQENRAYEQYF. The chain links TRBV9 to TRBJ2-7; no firm D call. This CDR3 spans 14 amino acids. Germline values: CDR1 SGDLS, CDR2 YYNGEE. V dropped 4 bases and J dropped 2 bases, with 13 bases sitting between them.

This rearrangement joins TRBV7-9 to TRBJ2-1, with TRBD2 as a possible D gene (5 bases). The CDR3 is made up of 14 amino acids. V shed 2 bases and J shed 3 bases, with 8 bases lying between them. The germline V gene has CDR1 SEHNR and CDR2 FQNEAQ (reference sequence). CDR3 nucleotides: TGTGCCAGCAGCTTAACCCGGGGCTACAATGAGCAGTTCTTC. Its translation is CASSLTRGYNEQFF.

This chain uses TRBV2 with TRBJ2-5, with 10 positions matching TRBD2. After removal of 5 bases from V and 3 bases from J, the junction contained 15 bases not matched to a gene. CDR1 and CDR2 (germline): SNHLY, FYNNEI. The CDR3 length is 18 residues. In DNA form, the CDR3 reads TGTGCCAGCAGTCAGACTAGCGGGTGGGAGGAAGGGGAAGAGACCCAGTACTTC. This gives the protein CASSQTSGWEEGEETQYF.

The chain uses TRBV11-2 and TRBJ2-7; D gene ambiguous. The CDR3 sequence is 15 residues long. Germline-derived CDR1 and CDR2 are SGHAT and FQNNGV. V lost 3 bases, J lost 6 bases, and 18 bases lay in between. CDR3 protein: CASSFQAPEAVEQYF. The CDR3 DNA is TGTGCCAGCAGCTTCCAAGCCCCAGAGGCGGTCGAGCAGTACTTC. Full variable domain (remainder filled in from reference TRBV11-2 and TRBJ2-7): EAGVAQSPRYKIIEKRQSVAFWCNPISGHATLYWYQQILGQGPKLLIQFQNNGVVDDSQLPKDRFSAERLKGVDSTLKIQPAKLEDSAVYLCASSFQAPEAVEQYFGPGTRLTVT.

The genes are TRBV7-8 and TRBJ2-1, with D perhaps TRBD2 (5 bases). The V end was cut by 5 bases, the J end by 8 bases, with 28 bases between. Germline CDR1 SGHVS, CDR2 FQNEAQ. This CDR3 is 18 amino acids long. The CDR3 here is CASSPRAGADDHEDEQFF. The DNA for the CDR3 is TGTGCCAGCAGCCCGCGGGCCGGAGCGGATGACCATGAGGATGAGCAGTTCTTC.

The V and J genes are TRBV4-3 and TRBJ2-5; 8 positions agree with TRBD1. Per germline, CDR1 LGHNA and CDR2 YSLEER. Losses at the gene ends were 0 bases for V and 5 bases for J; bases not matched to a gene: 14. The CDR3 runs to 18 residues. CDR3 loop: CASSQEALDREGGETQYF. The CDR3 coding sequence is TGCGCCAGCAGCCAAGAGGCTCTGGACAGGGAAGGAGGGGAGACCCAGTACTTC.

V usage is TRBV30 and J usage is TRBJ2-1, with 16 positions matching TRBD2. The CDR3 runs to 20 residues. Germline trimming cut 2 bases from V and 6 bases from J; bases unmatched to any gene: 16. The V gene's germline CDR1 is GTSNPN and CDR2 SVGIG (reference sequence). The DNA of the CDR3 is TGTGCCTGGAGTAAACCCCGGGGGACTAGCGGGAGGGTATCGTTCAATGAGCAGTTCTTC. Amino acids: CAWSKPRGTSGRVSFNEQFF.

The V call is TRBV6-1, the J call TRBJ1-1, with TRBD1 matching 11 bases. Germline CDR1 is MNHNS and CDR2 is SASEGT. CDR3 length: 13 amino acids. Trimming took 6 bases from V and 5 from J; bases not matched to a gene: 2. DNA for the CDR3: TGTGCCAGCAGGGACAGGGGGCGAACTGAAGCTTTCTTT. Its protein product is CASRDRGRTEAFF.

In DNA form, the CDR3 reads TGTGCCAGCAGCTTAGTGCCCAAAGACACCTCCTACGAGCAGTACTTC. This gives the protein CASSLVPKDTSYEQYF. The chain employs TRBV7-6 and TRBJ2-7; D unresolved. Germline V lookup: CDR1 SGHVS, CDR2 FNYEAQ. This CDR3 comprises 16 residues. Trimming shortened V by 1 base and J by 0 bases, and 13 bases separated the two germline ends. Filled out from reference TRBV7-6 and TRBJ2-7, the complete variable domain reads GAGVSQSPRYKVTKRGQDVALRCDPISGHVSLYWYRQALGQGPEFLTYFNYEAQQDKSGLPNDRFSAERPEGSISTLTIQRTEQRDSAMYRCASSLVPKDTSYEQYFGPGTRLTVT.